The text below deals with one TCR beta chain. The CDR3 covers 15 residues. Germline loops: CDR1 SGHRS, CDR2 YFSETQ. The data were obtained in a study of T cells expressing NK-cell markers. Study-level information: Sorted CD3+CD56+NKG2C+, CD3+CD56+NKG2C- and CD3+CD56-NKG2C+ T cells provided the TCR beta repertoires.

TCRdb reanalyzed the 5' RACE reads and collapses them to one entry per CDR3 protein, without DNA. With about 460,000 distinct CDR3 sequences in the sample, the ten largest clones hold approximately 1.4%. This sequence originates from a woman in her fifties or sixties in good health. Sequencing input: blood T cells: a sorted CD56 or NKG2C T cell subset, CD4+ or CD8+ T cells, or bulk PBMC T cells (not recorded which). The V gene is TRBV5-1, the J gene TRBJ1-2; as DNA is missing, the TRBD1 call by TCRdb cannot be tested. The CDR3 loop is CASSWGQGSDYGYTF.